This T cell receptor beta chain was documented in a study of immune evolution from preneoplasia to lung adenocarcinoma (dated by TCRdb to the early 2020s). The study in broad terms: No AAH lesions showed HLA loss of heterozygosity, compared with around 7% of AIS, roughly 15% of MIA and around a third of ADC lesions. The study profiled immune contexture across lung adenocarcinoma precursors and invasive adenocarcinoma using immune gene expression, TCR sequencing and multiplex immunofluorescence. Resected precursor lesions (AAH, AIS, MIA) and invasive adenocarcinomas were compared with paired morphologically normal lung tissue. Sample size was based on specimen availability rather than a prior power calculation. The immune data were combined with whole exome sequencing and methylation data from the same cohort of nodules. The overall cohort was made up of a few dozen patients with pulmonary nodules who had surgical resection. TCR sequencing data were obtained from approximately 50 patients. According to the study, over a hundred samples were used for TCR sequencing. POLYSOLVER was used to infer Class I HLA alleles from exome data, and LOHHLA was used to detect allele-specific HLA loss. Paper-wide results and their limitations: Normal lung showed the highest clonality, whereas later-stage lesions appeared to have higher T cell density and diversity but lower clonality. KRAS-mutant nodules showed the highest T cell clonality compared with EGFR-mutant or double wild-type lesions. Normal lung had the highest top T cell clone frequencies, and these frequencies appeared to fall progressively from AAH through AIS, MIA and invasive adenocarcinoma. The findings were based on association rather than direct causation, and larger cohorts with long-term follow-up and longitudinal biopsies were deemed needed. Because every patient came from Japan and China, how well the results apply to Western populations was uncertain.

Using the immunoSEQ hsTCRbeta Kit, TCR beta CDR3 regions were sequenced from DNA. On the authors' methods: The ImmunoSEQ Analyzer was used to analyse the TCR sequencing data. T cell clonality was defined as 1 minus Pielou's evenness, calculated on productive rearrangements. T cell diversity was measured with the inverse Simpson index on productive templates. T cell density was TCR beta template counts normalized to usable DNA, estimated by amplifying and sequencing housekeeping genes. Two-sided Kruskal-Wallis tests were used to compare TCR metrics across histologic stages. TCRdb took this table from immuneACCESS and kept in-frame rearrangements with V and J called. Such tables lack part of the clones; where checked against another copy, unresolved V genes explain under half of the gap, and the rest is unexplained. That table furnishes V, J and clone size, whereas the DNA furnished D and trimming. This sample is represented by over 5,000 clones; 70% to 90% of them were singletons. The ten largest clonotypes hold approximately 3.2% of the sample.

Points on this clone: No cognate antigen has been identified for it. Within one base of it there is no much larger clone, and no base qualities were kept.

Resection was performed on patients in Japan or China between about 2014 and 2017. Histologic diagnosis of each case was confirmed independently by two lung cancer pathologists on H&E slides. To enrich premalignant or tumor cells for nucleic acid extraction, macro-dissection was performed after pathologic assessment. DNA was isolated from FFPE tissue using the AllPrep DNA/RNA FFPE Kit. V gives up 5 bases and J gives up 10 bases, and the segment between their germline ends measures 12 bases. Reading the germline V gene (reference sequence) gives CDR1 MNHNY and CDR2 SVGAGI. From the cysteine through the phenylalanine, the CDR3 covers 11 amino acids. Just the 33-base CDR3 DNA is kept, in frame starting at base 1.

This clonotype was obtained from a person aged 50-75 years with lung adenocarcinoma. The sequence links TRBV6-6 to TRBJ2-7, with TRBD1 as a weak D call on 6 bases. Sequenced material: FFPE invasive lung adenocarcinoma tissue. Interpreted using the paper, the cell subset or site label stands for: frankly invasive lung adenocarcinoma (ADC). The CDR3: CASSMGTIQYF. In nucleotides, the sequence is TGTGCCAGCAGTATGGGGACAATACAGTACTTC.